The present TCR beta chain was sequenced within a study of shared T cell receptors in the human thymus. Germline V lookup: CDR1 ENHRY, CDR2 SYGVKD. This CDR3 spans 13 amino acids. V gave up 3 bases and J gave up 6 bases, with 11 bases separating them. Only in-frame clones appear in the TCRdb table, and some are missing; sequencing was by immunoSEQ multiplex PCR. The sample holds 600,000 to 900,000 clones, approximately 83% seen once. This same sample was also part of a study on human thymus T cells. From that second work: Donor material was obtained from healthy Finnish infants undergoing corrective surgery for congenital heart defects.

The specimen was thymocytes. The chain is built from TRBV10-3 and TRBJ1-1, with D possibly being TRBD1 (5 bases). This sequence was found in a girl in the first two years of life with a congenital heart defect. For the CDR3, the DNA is TGTGCCATCAGTGATTGGACACTGGCTGAAGCTTTCTTT. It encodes CAISDWTLAEAFF.